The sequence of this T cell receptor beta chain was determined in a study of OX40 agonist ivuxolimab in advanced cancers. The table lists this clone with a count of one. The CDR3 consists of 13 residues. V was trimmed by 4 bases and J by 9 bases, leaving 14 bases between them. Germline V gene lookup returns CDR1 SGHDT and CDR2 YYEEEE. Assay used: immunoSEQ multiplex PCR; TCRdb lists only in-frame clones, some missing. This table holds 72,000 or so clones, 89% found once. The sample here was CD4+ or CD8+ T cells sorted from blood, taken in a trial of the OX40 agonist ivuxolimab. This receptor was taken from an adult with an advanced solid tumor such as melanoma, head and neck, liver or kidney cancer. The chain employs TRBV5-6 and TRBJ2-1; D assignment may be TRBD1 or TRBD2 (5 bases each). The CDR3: CASSLGDRFEQFF. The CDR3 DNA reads TGTGCCAGCAGCCTGGGGGACCGCTTTGAGCAGTTCTTC.